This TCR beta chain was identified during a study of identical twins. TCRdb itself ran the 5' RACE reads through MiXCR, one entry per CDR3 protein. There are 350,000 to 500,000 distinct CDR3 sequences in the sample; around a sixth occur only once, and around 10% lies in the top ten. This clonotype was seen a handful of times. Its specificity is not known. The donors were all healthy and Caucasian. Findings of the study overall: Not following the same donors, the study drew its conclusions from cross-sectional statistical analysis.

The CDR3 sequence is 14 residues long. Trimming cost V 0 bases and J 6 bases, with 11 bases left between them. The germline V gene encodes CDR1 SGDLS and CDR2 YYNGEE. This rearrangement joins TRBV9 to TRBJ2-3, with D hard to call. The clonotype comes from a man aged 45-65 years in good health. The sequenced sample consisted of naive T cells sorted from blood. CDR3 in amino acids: CASSVDPEGDTQYF. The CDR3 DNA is TGTGCCAGCAGCGTAGATCCCGAAGGGGATACGCAGTATTTT.